Only one count was recorded for the clone carrying this TCR beta chain. The data were obtained in a study of blood T cell repertoires in COVID-19. The wider study: Donors in the United States, Italy and Spain gave samples during acute or convalescent COVID-19.

Sequenced by immunoSEQ multiplex PCR; TCRdb stores in-frame clones only, minus some. The data contain 100,000 to 150,000 clones, around 86% of them singletons. The V gene end was trimmed by 4 bases and the J gene end by 5 bases; junction bases not matched to a gene: 2. Looked up from germline, CDR1 is SGHTA and CDR2 is FQGNSA. This CDR3 has 14 residues. The chain carries TRBV7-2 and TRBJ1-4; TRBD1 matches 9 bases. The clonotype comes from a woman of 80 years or more with acute or convalescent COVID-19. Sample: peripheral blood. The CDR3 protein is CASSSGTGNEKLFF. The CDR3 DNA follows: TGTGCCAGCAGCTCCGGGACAGGGAATGAAAAACTGTTTTTT. Variable domain in full (rest from reference TRBV7-2 and TRBJ1-4): GAGVSQSPSNKVTEKGKDVELRCDPISGHTALYWYRQSLGQGLEFLIYFQGNSAPDKSGLPSDRFSAERTGGSVSTLTIQRTQQEDSAVYLCASSSGTGNEKLFFGSGTQLSVL.